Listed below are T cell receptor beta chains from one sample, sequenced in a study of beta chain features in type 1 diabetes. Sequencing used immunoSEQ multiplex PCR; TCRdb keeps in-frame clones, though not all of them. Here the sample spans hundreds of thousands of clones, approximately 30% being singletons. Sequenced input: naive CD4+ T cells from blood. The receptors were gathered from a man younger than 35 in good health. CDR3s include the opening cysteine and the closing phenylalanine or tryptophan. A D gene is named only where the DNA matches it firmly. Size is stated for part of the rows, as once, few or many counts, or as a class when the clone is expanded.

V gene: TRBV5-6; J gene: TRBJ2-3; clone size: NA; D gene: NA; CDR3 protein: CASTPVGVDTQYF; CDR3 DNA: TGTGCCAGCACCCCGGTAGGTGTCGATACGCAGTATTTT
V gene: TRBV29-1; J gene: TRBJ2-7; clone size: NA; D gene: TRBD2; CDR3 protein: CSVRGGRADDEQYF; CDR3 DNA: TGCAGCGTTCGCGGCGGGAGGGCCGACGACGAGCAGTACTTC
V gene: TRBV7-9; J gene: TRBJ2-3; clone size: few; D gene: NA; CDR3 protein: CASSLRGASTDTQYF; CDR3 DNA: TGTGCCAGCAGCTTAAGGGGGGCTAGCACAGATACGCAGTATTTT
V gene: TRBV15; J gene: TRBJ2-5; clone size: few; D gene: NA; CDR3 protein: CATSRGSSTETQYF; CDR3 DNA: TGTGCCACCAGCAGGGGGTCAAGTACGGAGACCCAGTACTTC
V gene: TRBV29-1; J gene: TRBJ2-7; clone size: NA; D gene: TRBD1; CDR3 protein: CSVRQGGGGEQYF; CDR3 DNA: TGCAGCGTTCGACAGGGTGGCGGAGGCGAGCAGTACTTC
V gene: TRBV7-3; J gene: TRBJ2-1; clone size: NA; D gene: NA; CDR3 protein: CASSRGAASYNEQFF; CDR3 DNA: TGTGCCAGCAGCCGAGGAGCTGCCTCTTACAATGAGCAGTTCTTC
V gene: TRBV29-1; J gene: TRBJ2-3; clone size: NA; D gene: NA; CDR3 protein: CSGDVRGLADTQYF; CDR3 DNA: TGCAGCGGTGATGTCCGGGGGCTGGCAGATACGCAGTATTTT
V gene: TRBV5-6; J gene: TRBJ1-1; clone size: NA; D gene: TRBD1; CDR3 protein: CASNRGLATEAFF; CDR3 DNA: TGTGCCAGCAATAGGGGGCTCGCCACTGAAGCTTTCTTT
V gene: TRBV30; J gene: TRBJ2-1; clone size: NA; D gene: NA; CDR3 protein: CAWGVGQGYNEQFF; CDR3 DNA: TGTGCCTGGGGAGTAGGGCAGGGCTACAATGAGCAGTTCTTC
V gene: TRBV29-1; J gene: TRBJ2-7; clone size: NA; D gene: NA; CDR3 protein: CSATKPLNYEQYF; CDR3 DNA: TGCAGCGCAACTAAGCCACTGAACTACGAGCAGTACTTC
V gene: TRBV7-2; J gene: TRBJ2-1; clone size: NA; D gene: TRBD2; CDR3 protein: CASSLASSGRNEQFF; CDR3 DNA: TGTGCCAGCAGCTTAGCGTCTAGCGGGAGGAACGAGCAGTTCTTC
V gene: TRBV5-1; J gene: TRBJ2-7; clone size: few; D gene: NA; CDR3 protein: CASSLQASSYEQYF; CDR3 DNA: TGCGCCAGCAGCTTGCAGGCTAGCTCCTACGAGCAGTACTTC
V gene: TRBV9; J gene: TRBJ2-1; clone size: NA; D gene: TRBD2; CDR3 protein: CASSASGTVVYNEQFF; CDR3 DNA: TGTGCCAGCAGCGCAAGCGGGACGGTCGTTTACAATGAGCAGTTCTTC
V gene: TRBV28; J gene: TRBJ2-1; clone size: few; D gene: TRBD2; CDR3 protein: CASSVSGSLGNEQFF; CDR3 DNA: TGTGCCAGCAGTGTTAGCGGGAGTCTGGGCAATGAGCAGTTCTTC
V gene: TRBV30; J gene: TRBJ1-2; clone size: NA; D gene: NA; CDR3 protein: CATLSGRVYGYTF; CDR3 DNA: TGTGCCACCCTCTCGGGACGGGTCTATGGCTACACCTTC
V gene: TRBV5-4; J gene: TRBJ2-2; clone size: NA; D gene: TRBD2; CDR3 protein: CASSPGTSGSNTGELFF; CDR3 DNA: TGTGCCAGCAGCCCAGGGACTAGCGGGAGTAACACCGGGGAGCTGTTTTTT
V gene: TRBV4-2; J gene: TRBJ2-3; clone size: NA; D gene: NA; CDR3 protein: CASSQDSSDTQYF; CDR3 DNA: TGTGCCAGCAGCCAAGATAGCTCAGATACGCAGTATTTT
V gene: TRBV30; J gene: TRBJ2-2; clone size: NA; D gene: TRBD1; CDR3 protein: CAWSSTGVATGELFF; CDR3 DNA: TGTGCCTGGAGTTCGACAGGGGTGGCCACCGGGGAGCTGTTTTTT
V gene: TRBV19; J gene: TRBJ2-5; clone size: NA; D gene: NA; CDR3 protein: CASNRVREETQYF; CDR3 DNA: TGTGCCAGTAACAGGGTTAGGGAAGAGACCCAGTACTTC
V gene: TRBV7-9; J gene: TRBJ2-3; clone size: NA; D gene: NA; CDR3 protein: CASSPTLARTDTQYF; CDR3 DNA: TGTGCCAGCAGCCCGACTCTAGCGAGAACAGATACGCAGTATTTT
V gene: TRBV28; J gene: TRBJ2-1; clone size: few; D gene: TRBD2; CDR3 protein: CASSFPPAGVYNEQFF; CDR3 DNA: TGTGCCAGCAGTTTCCCCCCGGCGGGGGTCTACAATGAGCAGTTCTTC
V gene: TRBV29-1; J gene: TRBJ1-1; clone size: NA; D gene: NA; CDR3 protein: CSVNRVLMNTEAFF; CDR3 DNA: TGCAGCGTCAACAGGGTACTAATGAACACTGAAGCTTTCTTT
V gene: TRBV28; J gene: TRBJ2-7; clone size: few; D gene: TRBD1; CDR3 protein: CGDQGGSAYEQYF; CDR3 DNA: TGTGGGGACCAAGGGGGCAGTGCCTACGAGCAGTACTTC
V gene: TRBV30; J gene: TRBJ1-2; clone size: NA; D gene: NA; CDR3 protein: CAWSVPPRDSGVIYGYTF; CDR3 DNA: TGTGCCTGGAGTGTACCCCCTCGTGATTCGGGCGTTATCTATGGCTACACCTTC
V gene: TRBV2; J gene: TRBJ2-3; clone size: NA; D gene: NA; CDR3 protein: CATPAGGPSTDTQYF; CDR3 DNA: TGTGCCACCCCCGCCGGTGGACCTAGCACAGATACGCAGTATTTT
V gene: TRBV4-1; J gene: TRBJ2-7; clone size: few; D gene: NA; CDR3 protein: CASSQPDPDYEQYF; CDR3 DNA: TGCGCCAGCAGCCAGCCGGACCCGGACTACGAGCAGTACTTC
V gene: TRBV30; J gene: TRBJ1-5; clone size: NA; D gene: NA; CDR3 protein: CAWTRTYTDQPQHF; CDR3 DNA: TGTGCCTGGACACGAACATATACCGATCAGCCCCAGCATTTT
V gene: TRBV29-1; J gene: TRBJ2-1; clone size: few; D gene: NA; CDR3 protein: CSVVPVNNEQFF; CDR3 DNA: TGCAGCGTTGTGCCGGTCAACAATGAGCAGTTCTTC